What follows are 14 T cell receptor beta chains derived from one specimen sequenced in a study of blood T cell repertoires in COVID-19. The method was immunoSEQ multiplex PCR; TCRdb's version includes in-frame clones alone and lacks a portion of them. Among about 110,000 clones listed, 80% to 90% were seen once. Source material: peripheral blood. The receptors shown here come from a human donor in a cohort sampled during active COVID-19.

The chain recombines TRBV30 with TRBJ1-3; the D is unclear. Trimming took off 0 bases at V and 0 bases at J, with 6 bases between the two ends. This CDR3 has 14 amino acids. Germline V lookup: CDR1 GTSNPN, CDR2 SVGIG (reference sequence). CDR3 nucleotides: TGTGCCTGGAGTGTATCTAGCTCTGGAAACACCATATATTTT. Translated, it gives CAWSVSSSGNTIYF.

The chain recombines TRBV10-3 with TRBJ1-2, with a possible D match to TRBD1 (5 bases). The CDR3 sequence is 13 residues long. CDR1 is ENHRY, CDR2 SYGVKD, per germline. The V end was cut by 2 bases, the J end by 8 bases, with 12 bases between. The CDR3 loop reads CAISETQGWGYTF. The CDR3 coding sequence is TGTGCCATCAGTGAGACCCAGGGTTGGGGCTACACCTTC.

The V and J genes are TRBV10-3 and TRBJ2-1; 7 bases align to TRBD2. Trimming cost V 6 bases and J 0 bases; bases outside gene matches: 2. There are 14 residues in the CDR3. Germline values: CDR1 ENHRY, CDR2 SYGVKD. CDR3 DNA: TGTGCCATCAGCCGCGGGAGCTCCTACAATGAGCAGTTCTTC. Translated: CAISRGSSYNEQFF.

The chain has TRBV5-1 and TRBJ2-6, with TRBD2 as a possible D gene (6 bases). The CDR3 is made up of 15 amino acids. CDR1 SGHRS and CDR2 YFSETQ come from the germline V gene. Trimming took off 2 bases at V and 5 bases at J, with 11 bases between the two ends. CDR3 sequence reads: CASSLGRTRANVLTF. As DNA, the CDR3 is TGCGCCAGCAGCTTAGGGAGGACTAGGGCCAACGTCCTGACTTTC.

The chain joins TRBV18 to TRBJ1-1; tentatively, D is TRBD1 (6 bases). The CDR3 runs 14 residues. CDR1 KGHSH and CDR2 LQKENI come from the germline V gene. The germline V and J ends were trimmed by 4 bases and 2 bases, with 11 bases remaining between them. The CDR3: CASSLGRGNTEAFF. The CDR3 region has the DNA TGTGCCAGCTCACTGGGCAGGGGTAACACTGAAGCTTTCTTT.

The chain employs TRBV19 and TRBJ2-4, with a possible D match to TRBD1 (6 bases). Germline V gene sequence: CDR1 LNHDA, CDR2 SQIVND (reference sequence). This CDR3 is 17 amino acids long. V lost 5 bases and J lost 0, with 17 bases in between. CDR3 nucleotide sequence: TGTGCCAGTAGTCTCCGGGACATCCTATTAGCCAAAAACATTCAGTACTTC. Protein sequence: CASSLRDILLAKNIQYF.

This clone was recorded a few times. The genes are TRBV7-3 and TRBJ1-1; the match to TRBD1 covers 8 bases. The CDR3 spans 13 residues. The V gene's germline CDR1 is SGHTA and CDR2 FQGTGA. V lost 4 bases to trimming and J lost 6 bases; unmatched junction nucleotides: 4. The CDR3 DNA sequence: TGTGCCAGCAGCTCCACAGGGGGGGCTGAAGCTTTCTTT. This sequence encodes CASSSTGGAEAFF.

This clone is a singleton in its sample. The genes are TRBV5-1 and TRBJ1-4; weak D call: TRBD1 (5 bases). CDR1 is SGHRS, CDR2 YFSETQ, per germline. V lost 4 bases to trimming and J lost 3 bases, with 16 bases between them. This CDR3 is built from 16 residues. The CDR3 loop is CASSPGSARANEKLFF. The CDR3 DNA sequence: TGCGCCAGCAGCCCCGGGTCGGCCAGGGCTAATGAAAAACTGTTTTTT. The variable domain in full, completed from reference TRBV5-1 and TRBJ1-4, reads KAGVTQTPRYLIKTRGQQVTLSCSPISGHRSVSWYQQTPGQGLQFLFEYFSETQRNKGNFPGRFSGRQFSNSRSEMNVSTLELGDSALYLCASSPGSARANEKLFFGSGTQLSVL.

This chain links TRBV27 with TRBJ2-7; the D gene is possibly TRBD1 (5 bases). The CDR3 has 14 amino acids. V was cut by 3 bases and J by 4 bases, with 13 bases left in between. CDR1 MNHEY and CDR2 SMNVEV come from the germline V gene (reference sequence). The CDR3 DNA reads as TGTGCCAGCAGTTTCACCCCAGGGAAATACGAGCAGTACTTC. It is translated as CASSFTPGKYEQYF.

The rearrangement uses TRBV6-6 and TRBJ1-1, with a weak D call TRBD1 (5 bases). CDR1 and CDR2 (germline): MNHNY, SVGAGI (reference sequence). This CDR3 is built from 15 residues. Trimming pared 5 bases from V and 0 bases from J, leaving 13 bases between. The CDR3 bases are TGTGCCAGCAGTCCAGTTGGGGCTATGAACACTGAAGCTTTCTTT. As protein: CASSPVGAMNTEAFF.

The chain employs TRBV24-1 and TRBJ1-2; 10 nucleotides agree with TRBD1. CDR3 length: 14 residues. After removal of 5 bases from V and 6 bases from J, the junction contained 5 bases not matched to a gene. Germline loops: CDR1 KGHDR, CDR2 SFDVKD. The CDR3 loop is CATSGTGTGDGYTF. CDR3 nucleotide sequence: TGTGCCACCAGTGGGACAGGGACAGGGGATGGCTACACCTTC.

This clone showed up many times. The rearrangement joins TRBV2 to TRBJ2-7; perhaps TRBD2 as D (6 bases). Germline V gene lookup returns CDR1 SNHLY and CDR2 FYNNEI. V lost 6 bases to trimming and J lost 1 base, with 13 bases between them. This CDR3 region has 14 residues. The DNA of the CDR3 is TGTGCCAGCAGGGGAGGATTCCCTTCCTACGAGCAGTACTTC. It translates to CASRGGFPSYEQYF.

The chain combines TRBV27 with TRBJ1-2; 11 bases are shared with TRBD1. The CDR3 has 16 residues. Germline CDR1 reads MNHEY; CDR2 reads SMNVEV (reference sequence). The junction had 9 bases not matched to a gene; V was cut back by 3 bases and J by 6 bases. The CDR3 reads CASSFRDRGELNGYTF. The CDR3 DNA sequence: TGTGCCAGCAGTTTTAGGGACAGGGGGGAACTAAATGGCTACACCTTC.

The CDR3, as DNA: TGTGCCAGCAGAAGCGGGGGCACCGGGGAGCTGTTTTTT. It yields the protein CASRSGGTGELFF. The J gene is TRBJ2-2, the V gene TRBV2; 8 positions agree with TRBD2. The germline CDR1 and CDR2 sequences are SNHLY and FYNNEI. The CDR3 loop spans 13 amino acids. The trim removed 6 bases at V and 4 bases at J, leaving 1 base unmatched.